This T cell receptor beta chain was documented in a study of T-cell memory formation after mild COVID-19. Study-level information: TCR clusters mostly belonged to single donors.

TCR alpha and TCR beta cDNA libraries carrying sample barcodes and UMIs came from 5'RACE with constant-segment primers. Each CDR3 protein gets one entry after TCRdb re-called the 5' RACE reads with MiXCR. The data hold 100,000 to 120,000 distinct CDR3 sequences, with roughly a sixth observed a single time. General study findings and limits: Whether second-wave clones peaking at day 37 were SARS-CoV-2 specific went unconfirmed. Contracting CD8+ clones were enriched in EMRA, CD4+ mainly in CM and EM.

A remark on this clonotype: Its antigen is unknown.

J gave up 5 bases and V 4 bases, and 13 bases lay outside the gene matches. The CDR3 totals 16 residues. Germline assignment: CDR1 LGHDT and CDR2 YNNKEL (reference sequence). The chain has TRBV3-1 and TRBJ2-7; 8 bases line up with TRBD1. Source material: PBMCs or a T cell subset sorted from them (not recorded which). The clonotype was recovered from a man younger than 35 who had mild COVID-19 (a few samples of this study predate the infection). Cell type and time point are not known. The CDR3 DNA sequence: TGTGCCAGCAGCCCGAGGGCAGGGGGCAACCGGGACGAGCAGTACTTC. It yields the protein CASSPRAGGNRDEQYF.